Each of the 32 T cell receptor beta chains below was sequenced from the same sample in a study of blood T cells in healthy people across ages. A J-beta primer mix and a sample-barcoded 5' primer were used in a second PCR of about 7 to 12 cycles. Using its own MiXCR run on the 5' RACE reads, TCRdb lists one record per CDR3 protein. The table includes more than 800,000 distinct CDR3 sequences, roughly 45% detected once. The sample consisted of blood. Receptor source: a woman aged 55 to 70 in good health.

This clonotype was seen only a few times. The genes are TRBV28 and TRBJ2-1; TRBD2 aligns across 12 bases. The V gene's germline CDR1 is MDHEN and CDR2 SYDVKM. The CDR3 spans 17 residues. V dropped 5 bases and J dropped 10; count of bases not matched to a gene: 15. The CDR3 loop is CASSPWTSGASQQEQFF. The CDR3 region has the DNA TGTGCCAGCAGTCCTTGGACTAGCGGGGCCTCGCAACAGGAGCAGTTCTTC.

At least ten counts were recorded for this clonotype. The chain uses TRBV7-2 and TRBJ2-3, with TRBD2 as a possible D gene (6 bases). Germline V gives CDR1 SGHTA, CDR2 FQGNSA. V was trimmed by 5 bases and J by 9 bases, leaving 15 bases between them. The CDR3 is 13 amino acids. The CDR3 sequence is CASSPLWRGTQYF. The CDR3 nucleotides read TGTGCCAGCAGCCCCCTGTGGAGGGGAACGCAGTATTTT. The full variable domain, with the rest looked up from reference TRBV7-2 and TRBJ2-3, is GAGVSQSPSNKVTEKGKDVELRCDPISGHTALYWYRQSLGQGLEFLIYFQGNSAPDKSGLPSDRFSAERTGGSVSTLTIQRTQQEDSAVYLCASSPLWRGTQYFGPGTRLTVL.

The J gene is TRBJ2-2, the V gene TRBV6-5, with D maybe TRBD2 (6 bases). Germline V lookup: CDR1 MNHEY, CDR2 SVGAGI. The CDR3 spans 14 residues. Trimming pared 10 bases from V and 0 bases from J, leaving 12 bases between. CDR3 nucleotides: TGTGCCACCAAAGCGGGCGCGAACACCGGGGAGCTGTTTTTT. Protein: CATKAGANTGELFF.

This chain uses TRBV6-5 with TRBJ1-6; TRBD1 is a possible D gene (6 bases). V was cut by 4 bases and J by 2 bases, with 12 bases left in between. This CDR3 has 16 amino acids. Germline V gives CDR1 MNHEY, CDR2 SVGAGI. The CDR3 is CASSFRGGAYNSPLHF. Here the CDR3 DNA reads TGTGCCAGCAGTTTCCGGGGGGGCGCCTATAATTCACCCCTCCACTTT.

The chain employs TRBV20-1 and TRBJ2-2; 8 nucleotides agree with TRBD2. With V trimmed by 0 bases and J by 8 bases, 8 bases remained unmatched. Looked up from germline, CDR1 is DFQATT and CDR2 is SNEGSKA (reference sequence). The length of the CDR3 is 15 residues. The DNA for the CDR3 is TGCAGTGCTAGAGAACAAGGACTAGCCTCGGGGGAGCTGTTTTTT. Encoded protein: CSAREQGLASGELFF.

This sequence joins TRBV30 and TRBJ2-3, with D unresolved. The CDR3 length is 11 residues. Germline assignment: CDR1 GTSNPN and CDR2 SVGIG (reference sequence). V dropped 4 bases and J dropped 2 bases, with 4 bases sitting between them. CDR3 sequence reads: CAWKYTDTQYF. The CDR3 DNA is TGTGCCTGGAAGTACACAGATACGCAGTATTTT.

This clonotype came up a few times. The chain has TRBV9 and TRBJ1-1, with unresolved D. Germline V CDR1 and CDR2: SGDLS, YYNGEE. The ends were cut back, 2 bases at V and 4 bases at J, with 9 bases in the middle. The CDR3 extends over 13 amino acids. The CDR3 sequence is CASSVSGRTEAFF. The CDR3 coding sequence is TGTGCCAGCAGCGTTTCCGGTCGCACTGAAGCTTTCTTT.

This rearrangement joins TRBV20-1 to TRBJ1-2; D perhaps matches TRBD1 (5 bases). Trimming stripped 7 bases from V and 1 base from J, with 13 bases between. This CDR3 is built from 13 residues. Germline V gene data show CDR1 as DFQATT and CDR2 as SNEGSKA (reference sequence). The CDR3 DNA follows: TGCAGTGTGGGACGGGCCCTTAACTATGGCTACACCTTC. It yields the protein CSVGRALNYGYTF.

This clonotype has just a few counts. The rearrangement joins TRBV29-1 to TRBJ2-1; TRBD2 matches at 12 bases. Germline values: CDR1 SQVTM, CDR2 ANQGSEA. The CDR3 sequence is 16 residues long. The V gene end was trimmed by 1 base and the J gene end by 6 bases; junction bases not matched to a gene: 7. In nucleotides, the CDR3 is TGCAGCGTTGAAGCCCAGCTAGCGGGAGGGCCCAATGAGCAGTTCTTC. This translates into CSVEAQLAGGPNEQFF.

Notes on this clonotype: A read error may produce the germline difference seen at one junction end. The chain uses TRBV20-1 and TRBJ2-3, with 11 bases fitting TRBD2. This CDR3 spans 15 amino acids. Germline-derived CDR1 and CDR2 are DFQATT and SNEGSKA (reference sequence). This chain's CDR3 is CSAKGLAASPETQYF. The DNA of the CDR3 is TGCAGTGCTAAGGGACTAGCGGCTTCTCCAGAGACGCAGTATTTT.

The count of this clonotype is one. The V gene is TRBV18, the J gene TRBJ2-3; D gene ambiguous. CDR1 KGHSH and CDR2 LQKENI come from the germline V gene. The CDR3 length is 16 residues. V lost 3 bases and J 3 bases, leaving 16 bases between the germline ends. This CDR3 reads CASSPGPRIPTDTQYF. The CDR3 region has the DNA TGTGCCAGCTCACCCGGACCGAGAATTCCTACAGATACGCAGTATTTT.

This clonotype was recorded a few times. The V gene is TRBV4-1, the J gene TRBJ2-7, with 7 bases identical to TRBD2. Germline trimming cut 4 bases from V and 3 bases from J; bases unmatched to any gene: 6. This CDR3 contains 14 residues. The germline CDR1 and CDR2 sequences are MGHRA and YSYEKL. CDR3 coding DNA: TGCGCCAGCAGCCCCCGGGGAGGGGACTACGAGCAGTACTTC. This sequence encodes CASSPRGGDYEQYF.

This clonotype was found many times. The rearrangement links TRBV20-1 to TRBJ2-7; 7 positions agree with TRBD2. This CDR3 has 13 residues. Trimming cost V 3 bases and J 4 bases; bases outside gene matches: 6. Germline V CDR1 and CDR2: DFQATT, SNEGSKA (reference sequence). The CDR3 DNA is TGCAGTGCTAGGACTAGCACCTCATACGAGCAGTACTTC. This sequence encodes CSARTSTSYEQYF.

The CDR3 bases are TGTGCCAGCAGCGTAGGAGGGACTGGATTCTACGAGCAGTACTTC. Amino acid sequence: CASSVGGTGFYEQYF. The chain uses TRBV9 and TRBJ2-4; D might be TRBD2 (6 bases). The DNA matches TRBJ2-7 better at its end, which makes the J call doubtful. The germline V gene encodes CDR1 SGDLS and CDR2 YYNGEE. This CDR3 spans 15 amino acids.

This rearrangement joins TRBV4-1 to TRBJ2-1, with 11 bases matching TRBD2. CDR1 MGHRA and CDR2 YSYEKL come from the germline V gene. CDR3 length equals 16 residues. V shed 4 bases and J 7 bases; nucleotides not matched to a gene: 9. CDR3 in amino acids: CASSPHALAGGNEQFF. The CDR3 region has the DNA TGCGCCAGCAGCCCCCACGCCCTAGCGGGAGGTAATGAGCAGTTCTTC.

The sample holds one count of this clonotype. The gene calls are TRBV5-1 and TRBJ2-1; no reliable D call. Germline V CDR1 and CDR2: SGHRS, YFSETQ. The CDR3 is 13 residues long. Trimming cost V 0 bases and J 6 bases, with 7 bases left between them. The CDR3 region has the DNA TGCGCCAGCAGCTTGGAGGCCGTCAATGAGCAGTTCTTC. This encodes CASSLEAVNEQFF. Full variable domain (outside the CDR3, taken from reference TRBV5-1 and TRBJ2-1): KAGVTQTPRYLIKTRGQQVTLSCSPISGHRSVSWYQQTPGQGLQFLFEYFSETQRNKGNFPGRFSGRQFSNSRSEMNVSTLELGDSALYLCASSLEAVNEQFFGPGTRLTVL.

The CDR3 region is CASSYGLRGGYNEQFF. The DNA of the CDR3 is TGTGCCAGCAGTTACGGTTTGCGGGGGGGTTACAATGAGCAGTTCTTC. The chain uses TRBV6-2 or TRBV6-3 and TRBJ2-1, with 9 bases lining up with TRBD2. The CDR3 runs 16 residues. Germline V gene lookup returns CDR1 MNHEY and CDR2 SVGEGT. The V and J ends lost 2 bases and 4 bases, in that order; junction bases with no gene match: 6.

The V gene is TRBV4-1, the J gene TRBJ2-7, with D perhaps TRBD1 or TRBD2 (5 bases each). Germline V gives CDR1 MGHRA, CDR2 YSYEKL. Trimming cost V 2 bases and J 0 bases, with 11 bases left between them. The CDR3 runs 15 residues. The CDR3, as DNA: TGCGCCAGCAGCCAACAAGGGACGGCCTCCTACGAGCAGTACTTC. Protein product: CASSQQGTASYEQYF.

This clonotype was detected a few times. This sequence joins TRBV6-5 and TRBJ2-1; 10 positions match TRBD2. CDR3 length: 18 residues. V dropped 0 bases and J dropped 5; count of bases not matched to a gene: 10. Germline V gives CDR1 MNHEY, CDR2 SVGAGI. CDR3 loop: CASSYSGLAGGTHNEQFF. The CDR3 DNA sequence: TGTGCCAGCAGTTACTCGGGTTTAGCGGGAGGCACCCACAATGAGCAGTTCTTC.

This clonotype showed up just a few times. V usage is TRBV5-6 and J usage is TRBJ2-1; D is possibly TRBD1 (7 bases). V was clipped by 1 base and J by 5 bases, with 19 bases between them. Germline CDR1 SGHDT, CDR2 YYEEEE. The CDR3 runs 17 residues. CDR3 region: CASSLWRRGREDNEQFF. The CDR3 region has the DNA TGTGCCAGCAGCTTGTGGCGGAGGGGGCGCGAAGACAATGAGCAGTTCTTC.

The sample holds a few counts of this clonotype. The chain combines TRBV7-6 with TRBJ2-7; 8 bases are shared with TRBD1. The J segment lost 7 bases and the V segment lost 4 bases, leaving 12 bases of the junction unmatched. CDR3 length: 15 amino acids. CDR1 is SGHVS, CDR2 FNYEAQ, per germline. The CDR3 reads CASSYGQGRANEQYF. CDR3 DNA sequence: TGTGCCAGCAGCTACGGACAGGGACGGGCGAATGAGCAGTACTTC.

V and J are TRBV2 and TRBJ2-5, with no clear D. CDR3 length equals 13 residues. Germline V gene data show CDR1 as SNHLY and CDR2 as FYNNEI. Trimming removed 3 bases at V and 0 bases at J, with 5 bases between. The chain's CDR3 is CASSEENQETQYF. As DNA, the CDR3 is TGTGCCAGCAGTGAGGAGAACCAAGAGACCCAGTACTTC.

Worth noting for this clonotype: A much larger clone differs from this one at a single base, so this may be a read error. The chain employs TRBV28 and TRBJ1-6; D is undetermined. Germline CDR1 MDHEN, CDR2 SYDVKM. The CDR3 loop spans 13 amino acids. With 5 bases removed from V and 8 bases from J, the gap between germline ends came to 10 bases. CDR3 DNA sequence: TGTGCCAGCAGTCCTCTGGCAGATTCACCCCTCCACTTT. Amino acid sequence: CASSPLADSPLHF.

This clonotype was seen only a few times. The genes are TRBV5-1 and TRBJ2-3; D is unresolved. CDR1 and CDR2 from the germline V gene are SGHRS and YFSETQ. Trimming took 4 bases from V and 7 from J, leaving 13 bases between them. The CDR3 sequence is 13 residues long. The CDR3 loop is CASSRSTRNTQYF. CDR3 bases: TGCGCCAGCAGCCGATCGACAAGGAATACGCAGTATTTT.

The chain links TRBV12-5 to TRBJ2-3, with TRBD1 as a possible D gene (6 bases). CDR1 LGHNT and CDR2 FRNRAP come from the germline V gene. There are 15 residues in the CDR3. The V gene lost 4 bases and the J gene lost 1 base, with 12 bases spanning the gap. The CDR3 DNA sequence: TGTGCTAGTGGTTCCGGGGACACCCGCACAGATACGCAGTATTTT. It is translated as CASGSGDTRTDTQYF. Full variable domain (rest looked up from reference TRBV12-5 and TRBJ2-3): DARVTQTPRHKVTEMGQEVTMRCQPILGHNTVFWYRQTMMQGLELLAYFRNRAPLDDSGMPKDRFSAEMPDATLATLKIQPSEPRDSAVYFCASGSGDTRTDTQYFGPGTRLTVL.

This clonotype was seen more than once but under ten times. The chain has TRBV7-3 and TRBJ2-1; a possible D gene is TRBD1 (5 bases). This CDR3 comprises 13 residues. Deletions cut 1 base from V and 4 bases from J, with 5 bases between. Germline V gene sequence: CDR1 SGHTA, CDR2 FQGTGA. CDR3 sequence: CASSLNRYNEQFF. For the CDR3, the DNA is TGTGCCAGCAGCTTAAACAGGTACAATGAGCAGTTCTTC.

The chain has TRBV11-3 and TRBJ2-1, with D hard to call. The CDR3 runs to 12 residues. Germline assignment: CDR1 SGHNT and CDR2 YENEEA. V was shortened by 2 bases and J by 5 bases, with 4 bases between the two germline ends. CDR3 sequence reads: CASSLKDNEQFF. The CDR3 region has the DNA TGTGCCAGCAGCTTAAAGGACAATGAGCAGTTCTTC.

The rearrangement joins TRBV5-1 to TRBJ2-3, with 13 bases matching TRBD2. Germline CDR1 SGHRS, CDR2 YFSETQ. CDR3 size: 16 residues. After removal of 4 bases from V and 0 bases from J, the junction contained 2 bases not matched to a gene. The CDR3 loop is CASSTTSGRSTDTQYF. CDR3 in DNA: TGCGCCAGCAGCACGACTAGCGGGAGGAGCACAGATACGCAGTATTTT. The full variable domain, completed using reference TRBV5-1 and TRBJ2-3, is KAGVTQTPRYLIKTRGQQVTLSCSPISGHRSVSWYQQTPGQGLQFLFEYFSETQRNKGNFPGRFSGRQFSNSRSEMNVSTLELGDSALYLCASSTTSGRSTDTQYFGPGTRLTVL.

The V and J genes are TRBV24-1 and TRBJ2-1, with D maybe TRBD2 (6 bases). CDR1 and CDR2 from the germline V gene are KGHDR and SFDVKD. The length of the CDR3 is 14 residues. Trimming shortened V by 4 bases and J by 6 bases, and 12 bases separated the two germline ends. In nucleotides, the CDR3 is TGTGCCACCAGTGACACCGGGACTCCCAATGAGCAGTTCTTC. Its translation is CATSDTGTPNEQFF.

This rearrangement joins TRBV6-1 to TRBJ2-7; D is possibly TRBD2 (6 bases). The V end lost 7 bases, the J end lost 3 bases, and 10 bases lay between the germline ends. The CDR3 extends over 12 amino acids. Per germline, CDR1 MNHNS and CDR2 SASEGT. The CDR3: CASIFGGYEQYF. The CDR3 DNA reads TGTGCCAGCATTTTCGGGGGCTACGAGCAGTACTTC.

This clonotype has just a few counts. This chain joins TRBV28 and TRBJ2-7, with D perhaps matching TRBD2 (5 bases). Germline V lookup: CDR1 MDHEN, CDR2 SYDVKM. CDR3 length: 13 amino acids. V shed 8 bases and J shed 7 bases, with 18 bases lying between them. The CDR3, as DNA: TGTGCCAGCCTGCGGGCGCCTTACGGGGAGCAGTACTTC. It codes for CASLRAPYGEQYF.

The V gene is TRBV11-2, the J gene TRBJ2-3; no clear D gene. The germline CDR1 and CDR2 sequences are SGHAT and FQNNGV. V was cut by 1 base and J by 6 bases, with 11 bases left in between. The CDR3 covers 14 residues. CDR3 residues: CASSLVPESDTQYF. CDR3 DNA: TGTGCCAGCAGCTTAGTGCCGGAATCGGATACGCAGTATTTT.